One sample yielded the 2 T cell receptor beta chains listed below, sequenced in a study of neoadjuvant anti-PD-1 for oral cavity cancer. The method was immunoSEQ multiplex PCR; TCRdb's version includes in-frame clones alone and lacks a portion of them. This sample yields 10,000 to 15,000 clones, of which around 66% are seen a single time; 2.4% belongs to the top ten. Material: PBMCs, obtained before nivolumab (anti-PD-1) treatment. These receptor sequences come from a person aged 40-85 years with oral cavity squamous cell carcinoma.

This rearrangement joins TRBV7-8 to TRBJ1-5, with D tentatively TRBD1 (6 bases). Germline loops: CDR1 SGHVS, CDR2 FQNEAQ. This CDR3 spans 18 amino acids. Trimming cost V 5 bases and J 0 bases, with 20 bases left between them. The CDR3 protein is CASSHMFRGLYSNQPQHF. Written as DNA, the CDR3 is TGTGCCAGCAGCCACATGTTCCGGGGGCTGTATAGCAATCAGCCCCAGCATTTT.

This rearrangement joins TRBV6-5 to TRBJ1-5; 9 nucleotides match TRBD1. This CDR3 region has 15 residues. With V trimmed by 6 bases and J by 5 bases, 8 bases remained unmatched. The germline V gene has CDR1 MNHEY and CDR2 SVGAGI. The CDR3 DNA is TGTGCCAGCAGACAACTACAGGGGGCCGATCAGCCCCAGCATTTT. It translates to CASRQLQGADQPQHF.